Shown below are 9 T cell receptor beta chains from a single sample sequenced in a study of tumor-infiltrating lymphocytes in primary liver carcinoma. Blood RNA was derived from unsorted whole blood, and germline DNA was extracted too. Starting from 500 ng of total RNA, TCR beta cDNA was produced with a primer in the constant region. Sequencing libraries for TCR beta derived from three nested multiplex PCR rounds that used slightly modified ARM-PCR. For 10 cycles apiece, the opening two PCR rounds ran with TRBV1-TRBV30 forward primers and a C-beta reverse primer. One entry per CDR3 protein, called by TCRdb with MiXCR from the multiplex PCR reads. The sample shows approximately 320,000 distinct CDR3 sequences, 50% to 60% of them seen only once. Sample: peripheral blood. Every receptor here comes from a woman in her thirties with primary liver carcinoma and hepatitis B virus infection.

This clonotype was detected ten times or more. The chain recombines TRBV11-2 with TRBJ2-5; 7 bases fit TRBD2. Germline V gene data show CDR1 as SGHAT and CDR2 as FQNNGV. V lost 4 bases and J lost 5; bases outside the gene matches: 10. The CDR3 covers 15 residues. The CDR3 sequence is CASSSLAGVEETQYF. In DNA form, the CDR3 reads TGTGCCAGCAGCTCGCTGGCGGGAGTGGAGGAGACCCAGTACTTC.

The chain employs TRBV28 and TRBJ2-1, with TRBD2 matching 10 bases. J was trimmed by 8 bases and V by 4 bases; bases with no gene match: 23. The germline CDR1 and CDR2 sequences are MDHEN and SYDVKM. The CDR3 spans 20 residues. The CDR3 DNA follows: TGTGCCAGCAGTTCTCCCTCATCGGTTTTAGCGGGAGGCAGCCCCGATGAGCAGTTCTTC. Translation gives CASSSPSSVLAGGSPDEQFF.

The J gene is TRBJ2-3, the V gene TRBV30, with TRBD2 as a possible D gene (5 bases). The V gene lost 2 bases and the J gene lost 10 bases, with 13 bases spanning the gap. Germline values: CDR1 GTSNPN, CDR2 SVGIG (reference sequence). The CDR3 runs to 12 residues. The CDR3 DNA reads as TGTGCCTGGAGTCAAGGACTTTGGGCGCAGTATTTT. Its protein product is CAWSQGLWAQYF. Full variable domain (missing parts from reference TRBV30 and TRBJ2-3): SQTIHQWPATLVQPVGSPLSLECTVEGTSNPNLYWYRQAAGRGLQLLFYSVGIGQISSEVPQNLSASRPQDRQFILSSKKLLLSDSGFYLCAWSQGLWAQYFGPGTRLTVL.

This clonotype appeared a few times. The chain joins TRBV6-5 to TRBJ1-1, with 7 positions matching TRBD1. J gave up 9 bases and V 5 bases, and 12 bases lay outside the gene matches. CDR1 is MNHEY, CDR2 SVGAGI, per germline. The CDR3 extends over 14 amino acids. The DNA for the CDR3 is TGTGCCAGCAGTCCGACGCGACAGGGTAAAAAAGCTTTCTTT. This encodes CASSPTRQGKKAFF.

V is TRBV6-2 or TRBV6-3 and J is TRBJ2-7; D remains ambiguous. Trimming shortened V by 7 bases and J by 2 bases, and 18 bases separated the two germline ends. Per the germline V gene, CDR1 is MNHEY and CDR2 is SVGEGT. CDR3 length: 15 residues. The CDR3 region is CASTSPTGPPYEQYF. Written as DNA, the CDR3 is TGTGCCAGCACCTCTCCCACGGGTCCCCCCTACGAGCAGTACTTC.

This chain connects TRBV12-3 or TRBV12-4 to TRBJ2-7; D gene ambiguous. The V gene lost 2 bases and the J gene lost 10 bases, with 15 bases spanning the gap. This CDR3 has 13 amino acids. CDR3 residues: CASSLHGNGEQYF. The CDR3 DNA sequence: TGTGCCAGCAGTTTACACGGTAACGGCGAACAGTACTTC.

As to this clonotype: No conserved phenylalanine or tryptophan ends this CDR3, so it is likely a read error. The gene calls are TRBV11-2 and TRBJ1-5; D is perhaps TRBD1 (6 bases). CDR1 is SGHAT, CDR2 FQNNGV, per germline. The V end lost 0 bases, the J end lost 4 bases, and 13 bases lay between the germline ends. The CDR3 consists of 16 residues. The CDR3 region is CASSLDFGTSNQPQHL. In nucleotides, the CDR3 is TGTGCCAGCAGCTTAGATTTCGGGACATCAAATCAGCCCCAGCATTTA.

About this clonotype: It is likely a read error, because the conserved phenylalanine at the end of the CDR3 is missing. It is unclear where the CDR3 begins or ends on the DNA, so no DNA is shown, and the CDR3 is as TCRdb lists it. V usage is TRBV11-2 and J usage is TRBJ1-6. CDR1 and CDR2 (germline): SGHAT, FQNNGV. Both ends counted, the CDR3 spans 12 residues. CDR3 amino acids: CASSPPNSPFHL.

This chain links TRBV5-1 with TRBJ1-1; a possible D gene is TRBD1 (5 bases). V lost 6 bases and J 2 bases, leaving 14 bases between the germline ends. Germline values: CDR1 SGHRS, CDR2 YFSETQ. This CDR3 region has 14 residues. This CDR3 is CASTWDHGNTEAFF. The CDR3 coding sequence is TGCGCCAGCACATGGGACCACGGCAACACTGAAGCTTTCTTT.